Following are 16 T cell receptor beta chains from one sample sequenced in a study of T-cell memory formation after mild COVID-19. TCRdb re-analysed the 5' RACE reads in MiXCR, keeping a single row per CDR3 protein. This table has about 620,000 distinct CDR3 sequences, approximately 18% appearing once. Sequencing was carried out using PBMCs or a T cell subset sorted from them (not recorded which). The receptors here all came from an adult woman who had mild COVID-19 (a few samples of this study predate the infection). Cell type and time point are not known.

The CDR3 spells CASSLEGQTSPLHF. CDR3 DNA: TGCGCCAGCAGCTTGGAGGGACAGACTTCACCCCTCCACTTT. This chain connects TRBV5-1 to TRBJ1-6; 7 nucleotides line up with TRBD1. V trimming: 0 bases; J trimming: 9 bases; junction bases outside the gene matches: 3. The germline V gene has CDR1 SGHRS and CDR2 YFSETQ. CDR3 length equals 14 residues.

This clonotype has more than one count but fewer than ten. The gene calls are TRBV7-9 and TRBJ1-6; 8 bases align to TRBD1. CDR1 SEHNR and CDR2 FQNEAQ come from the germline V gene (reference sequence). The CDR3 runs 20 residues. The ends lost 2 bases at V and 6 bases at J; junction bases unmatched: 18. Here the CDR3 DNA reads TGTGCCAGCAGCTTATTTGCGGCAGGGGGCGTATTGAGGACTAATTCACCCCTCCACTTT. As protein: CASSLFAAGGVLRTNSPLHF.

This clonotype was recorded at least ten times. The gene calls are TRBV29-1 and TRBJ1-1; 12 bases are a match to TRBD1. The germline V gene encodes CDR1 SQVTM and CDR2 ANQGSEA. This CDR3 is 16 amino acids long. V shed 4 bases and J 5 bases; nucleotides not matched to a gene: 11. This CDR3 reads CSVGAGTGGIVTEAFF. CDR3 DNA: TGCAGCGTTGGGGCCGGGACAGGGGGCATCGTAACTGAAGCTTTCTTT. Full variable domain (remainder filled in from reference TRBV29-1 and TRBJ1-1): SAVISQKPSRDICQRGTSLTIQCQVDSQVTMMFWYRQQPGQSLTLIATANQGSEATYESGFVIDKFPISRPNLTFSTLTVSNMSPEDSSIYLCSVGAGTGGIVTEAFFGQGTRLTVV.

This sequence joins TRBV9 and TRBJ2-3, with 8 nucleotides matching TRBD1. CDR3 length: 14 residues. Trimming at V came to 4 bases and at J to 6 bases, leaving 7 bases not matched to a gene. Germline assignment: CDR1 SGDLS and CDR2 YYNGEE. CDR3 sequence reads: CASSLTGDGDTQYF. The CDR3 DNA reads as TGTGCCAGCAGCTTGACAGGGGACGGGGATACGCAGTATTTT.

This clonotype was counted a few times. This chain joins TRBV5-1 and TRBJ2-2; tentative D call: TRBD1 (8 bases). Trimming took 4 bases from V and 13 from J, leaving 17 bases between them. CDR3 length: 13 amino acids. Germline CDR1 SGHRS, CDR2 YFSETQ. The CDR3 here is CASSVGQGGMLFF. The CDR3 coding sequence is TGCGCCAGCAGCGTTGGACAGGGAGGGATGCTGTTTTTT.

Turning to this clonotype: The junction differs from germline at one of its ends, possibly a read error. The rearrangement uses TRBV7-8 and TRBJ2-5; D is perhaps TRBD2 (6 bases). The length of the CDR3 is 14 residues. CDR1 and CDR2 (germline): SGHVS, FQNEAQ. The CDR3 DNA is TGTGACAGCAGCTTAGTGACTAGACAAGAGACCCAGTACTTC. It is translated as CDSSLVTRQETQYF. The full variable domain, completed using reference TRBV7-8 and TRBJ2-5, is GAGVSQSPRYKVAKRGQDVALRCDPISGHVSLFWYQQALGQGPEFLTYFQNEAQLDKSGLPSDRFFAERPEGSVSTLKIQRTQQEDSAVYLCDSSLVTRQETQYFGPGTRLLVL.

There are a few counts of this clonotype. The V gene is TRBV4-2, the J gene TRBJ2-1; D remains ambiguous. CDR1 and CDR2 from the germline V gene are LGHNA and YNFKEQ. The CDR3 is 14 amino acids. Between the trimmed V and J ends, which lost 5 bases and 5 bases, there was a span of 13 bases. This CDR3 reads CASSWRGPNNEQFF. DNA of the CDR3: TGTGCCAGCAGCTGGAGAGGACCCAACAATGAGCAGTTCTTC.

This clonotype was counted many times. The chain employs TRBV15 and TRBJ2-1; unclear D gene. CDR1 LNHNV and CDR2 YYDKDF come from the germline V gene (reference sequence). There are 14 residues in the CDR3. Trimming removed 6 bases at V and 0 bases at J, with 9 bases between. The CDR3 nucleotides read TGTGCCACCAGGTACACGAGCTCCTACAATGAGCAGTTCTTC. The encoded protein is CATRYTSSYNEQFF.

V usage is TRBV12-3 or TRBV12-4 and J usage is TRBJ2-3; 7 bases are a match to TRBD1. This CDR3 has 15 amino acids. V dropped 8 bases and J dropped 3; count of bases not matched to a gene: 11. CDR3 residues: CASGQTGLRTDTQYF. The CDR3 DNA reads TGTGCCAGCGGTCAGACAGGGCTGAGAACAGATACGCAGTATTTT.

This clonotype was observed many times. The chain links TRBV9 to TRBJ2-1; 9 nucleotides align to TRBD2. The CDR3 loop spans 16 amino acids. Germline V lookup: CDR1 SGDLS, CDR2 YYNGEE. Losses at the gene ends were 3 bases for V and 10 bases for J; bases not matched to a gene: 14. The CDR3 protein is CASSAPGLADASEQFF. The CDR3 bases are TGTGCCAGCAGCGCTCCGGGACTAGCCGATGCAAGCGAGCAGTTCTTC.

This clonotype appeared many times. V usage is TRBV5-1 and J usage is TRBJ2-7; D is possibly TRBD1 (5 bases). The germline V gene encodes CDR1 SGHRS and CDR2 YFSETQ. The V gene lost 2 bases and the J gene lost 5 bases, with 20 bases spanning the gap. The CDR3 is 16 residues long. The CDR3 loop is CASSFRPEKGLHEQYF. The CDR3 region has the DNA TGCGCCAGCAGCTTTAGGCCAGAAAAGGGGTTACACGAGCAGTACTTC.

This chain connects TRBV29-1 to TRBJ1-2; 7 nucleotides agree with TRBD1. The CDR3 totals 13 residues. The trim removed 4 bases at V and 2 bases at J, leaving 4 bases unmatched. Looked up from germline, CDR1 is SQVTM and CDR2 is ANQGSEA. As DNA, the CDR3 is TGCAGCGTTGTAACGGGACAGAACTATGGCTACACCTTC. It translates to CSVVTGQNYGYTF.

The table lists this clonotype with a count of one. V usage is TRBV12-3 or TRBV12-4 and J usage is TRBJ2-6, with 9 nucleotides matching TRBD1. CDR3 length: 17 amino acids. V trimming: 6 bases; J trimming: 0 bases; junction bases outside the gene matches: 6. DNA for the CDR3: TGTGCCAGCAGCCCCGGGACAGGGCACTCTGGGGCCAACGTCCTGACTTTC. Residues: CASSPGTGHSGANVLTF.

This rearrangement joins TRBV7-9 to TRBJ2-3, with a possible D match to TRBD1 (6 bases). Trimming stripped 4 bases from V and 0 bases from J, with 17 bases between. Germline V CDR1 and CDR2: SEHNR, FQNEAQ (reference sequence). CDR3 length equals 17 residues. The CDR3 spells CASSSDIYRASTDTQYF. CDR3 nucleotide sequence: TGTGCCAGCAGCTCGGACATCTACAGGGCTAGCACAGATACGCAGTATTTT.

The V gene is TRBV10-2, the J gene TRBJ1-1; TRBD1 matches at 10 bases. J gave up 4 bases and V 8 bases, and 4 bases lay outside the gene matches. The CDR3 loop spans 13 amino acids. The germline CDR1 and CDR2 sequences are WSHSY and SAAADI. CDR3 amino acids: CASAGQGGTEAFF. DNA for the CDR3: TGCGCCAGCGCAGGACAGGGGGGCACTGAAGCTTTCTTT.

This clonotype turned up a few times. The CDR3 DNA reads as TGTGCCAGCAGCCAAGGTCTCTCCCTTCCAGGTCGCGGCACAGATACGCAGTATTTT. Protein product: CASSQGLSLPGRGTDTQYF. The chain links TRBV3-1 to TRBJ2-3, with D hard to call. V was clipped by 1 base and J by 1 base, with 21 bases between them. The CDR3 sequence is 19 residues long. The germline CDR1 and CDR2 sequences are LGHDT and YNNKEL (reference sequence).